The entry that follows covers one T cell receptor (beta chain) sequence. From germline, CDR1 is SQVTM and CDR2 ANQGSEA. This CDR3 has 12 residues. The ends were cut back, 7 bases at V and 6 bases at J, with 12 bases in the middle. The naive CD8 subset, CD45RO-negative cells positively selected for CCR7, excluded terminally differentiated effector memory CD45RA+ cells. An approximately 210 ng quantity of DNA, approximately 29,000 T cell genomes, went into the sorted-subset replicate PCRs. The data were produced by immunoSEQ multiplex PCR, yet TCRdb's version contains in-frame clones alone and is incomplete. In the table there are a few million clones, over 85% of which are singletons. The data originate from a study of shared clonotypes between healthy human individuals.

This chain uses TRBV29-1 with TRBJ2-2; TRBD2 might be the D (6 bases). Sequencing was carried out using naive CD8+ T cells from PBMCs. The clonotype comes from a man between 18 and 29 years old in good health. Some clones in this sample may be carry-over from other donors' samples. CDR3 bases: TGCAGCGCTCGGGACTTTTCCGGGGAGCTGTTTTTT. This codes for CSARDFSGELFF.